This TCR beta chain was observed in a study of T-cell memory formation after mild COVID-19. Across the whole study: TCR clusters largely stayed donor specific.

Study-level findings and limits: Proof of SARS-CoV-2 specificity was absent for the second-wave clones that crested on day 37.

This clonotype was detected a few times. The antigen remains undetermined. The CDR3 covers 16 residues. Looked up from germline, CDR1 is SGHTA and CDR2 is FQGNSA. Trimming removed 5 bases from V and 3 bases from J; junction bases left unmatched: 7. TCR alpha and TCR beta cDNA libraries carrying sample barcodes and UMIs were produced by 5'RACE using constant-segment primers. TCRdb used MiXCR to reprocess the 5' RACE reads, holding one entry per CDR3 protein. The profile covers under 300,000 distinct CDR3 sequences, with about 16% appearing a single time and 22% taken by the ten largest. Sequenced material: PBMCs or a T cell subset sorted from them (not recorded which). The TCR sequence derives from a man between 18 and 29 years old who had mild COVID-19 (a few samples of this study predate the infection). Cell type and time point are not known. The chain links TRBV7-2 to TRBJ2-1, with 10 bases lining up with TRBD1. The CDR3 DNA sequence: TGTGCCAGCAGCCCCGGGACAGGGGAGGGCTACAATGAGCAGTTCTTC. Protein: CASSPGTGEGYNEQFF. The whole variable domain, filled in from reference TRBV7-2 and TRBJ2-1, reads GAGVSQSPSNKVTEKGKDVELRCDPISGHTALYWYRQSLGQGLEFLIYFQGNSAPDKSGLPSDRFSAERTGGSVSTLTIQRTQQEDSAVYLCASSPGTGEGYNEQFFGPGTRLTVL.